This TCR beta chain was sequenced for a study of T cell responses to AZD1222 COVID-19 vaccine. General observations from the study: Sampled repertoires all dated from after the peak T cell response. Baseline seropositivity characterized only a handful of AZD1222 recipients.

From germline, CDR1 is MNHEY and CDR2 SMNVEV (reference sequence). The CDR3 has 15 amino acids. V gave up 2 bases and J gave up 8 bases, with 18 bases separating them. Analyses pooled second doses at about 4 or about 12 weeks. TCRdb's copy holds only in-frame clones and misses some; the assay was immunoSEQ multiplex PCR. The sample holds fewer than 200,000 clones, more than 70% seen once. Note on this clone: The target antigen is unknown.

The receptor was isolated from an adult who received the AZD1222 COVID-19 vaccine. Sample: peripheral blood, taken 28 days after the second AZD1222 dose. The chain couples TRBV27 to TRBJ1-2; TRBD1 is a possible D gene (6 bases). The CDR3 nucleotides read TGTGCCAGCAGTTTAGCGGGGGCTAGCGTAAAGGGCTACACCTTC. It codes for CASSLAGASVKGYTF.